This T cell receptor beta chain appears in the sequencing data of a study of cytomegalovirus exposure and HLA in healthy donors (dated by TCRdb to between 2016 and 2019). Describing the broader study: According to a later analysis, one platform produced both the roughly 120 validation repertoires and the roughly 660 repertoires of the first cohort. The study aimed to test whether signatures of past pathogen exposure could be identified by cataloging public T cell receptors. In addition to the first cohort of around 670 subjects, a separate validation cohort of around 110 different subjects was used. High-throughput TCR immunosequencing, statistical association of individual TCRs with disease status, and machine learning were combined to predict cytomegalovirus infection status. Overall study results and their limits: A later analysis found that TCRs clustered in the first cohort also tended to co-occur in the 130 or so validation repertoires, with roughly 95% of cluster scores above 0. All 120 or so repertoires were used to score co-occurrence in the validation cohort in a later analysis, because that analysis had no HLA typing for the cohort. The study gave a list of roughly 150 TCR beta chains associated with cytomegalovirus. In vitro tests confirmed that a few of the cytomegalovirus-associated TCR beta chains recognize cytomegalovirus antigens. It was suggested by the authors that the approach could potentially be generalized to other disease states and immunological phenotypes. The classifier was reported to diagnose cytomegalovirus status with high specificity and sensitivity in both the original and validation cohorts. While some public TCRs were present in many individuals, most TCR sequences turned up only very rarely across donors.

Donors formed part of the validation cohort, which comprised about 130 subjects and was distinct from the first cohort of over 500 subjects. The library was made by the immunoSEQ multiplex PCR assay. In the authors' own workflow: A statistical classification framework was developed to diagnose cytomegalovirus status using the catalog of TCR beta chain sequences. TCRdb re-hosts the immuneACCESS table, in-frame sequences only. Its copies lack some clones; in the studies checked, an unresolved V gene accounts for under half of them, and the cause for the rest is not known. The D gene and trimming were derived from the DNA, and the V and J assignments and clone size from that table. The sample table lists 43,000 or so clones, 92% of them with a count of one. Together, the top ten hold 5.6% of the sample. From its cysteine to its phenylalanine, the CDR3 spans 16 amino acids. The kept DNA is CDR3 alone, 48 bases in frame from the first base. V is pruned by 7 bases and J by 8 bases, leaving 9 bases of the junction without a gene match. CDR1 and CDR2 were assigned from the germline V gene as MDHEN and SYDVKM.

On this clone itself: This clone's antigen is unknown. Qualities for individual bases were not recorded, and no much larger clone is one base off.

The sequence came from a man between 18 and 29 years old in good health and CMV-seronegative. The sequenced sample was PBMCs. The chain employs TRBV28 and TRBJ2-1; 15 of the junction bases match TRBD2. The CDR3 in this case is CASKWTSGRGVDEQFF. The nucleotides read TGTGCCAGCAAATGGACTAGCGGGAGGGGGGTGGATGAGCAGTTCTTC. With the rest looked up from the reference TRBV28 and TRBJ2-1 genes rather than sequenced, the full variable domain is DVKVTQSSRYLVKRTGEKVFLECVQDMDHENMFWYRQDPGLGLRLIYFSYDVKMKEKGDIPEGYSVSREKKERFSLILESASTNQTSMYLCASKWTSGRGVDEQFFGPGTRLTVL.